This T cell receptor (beta chain) was recorded in a study of vaccination effects on CD4 cells after COVID-19. Study information: Subjects were given two BNT162b2 or mRNA-1273 vaccine doses.

Peptide-pool stimulation followed by sequencing identified expanded antigen-specific CD4+ clonotypes in the ViraFEST assay. A roughly 11-day culture period preceded the isolation of CD4+ T cells. Having tested negative for nucleocapsid antibodies, the vaccine recipients showed no prior SARS-CoV-2 infection. This clone was counted between two and nine times. Its antigen is unknown. Study-wide findings and caveats: Late post-vaccination samples showed marked contraction of infection- and vaccine-induced clones. The authors studied few convalescent patients and collected no early post-infection timepoints.

Per the germline V gene, CDR1 is SQVTM and CDR2 is ANQGSEA. Trimming at V came to 6 bases and at J to 5 bases, leaving 11 bases not matched to a gene. This CDR3 region has 14 residues. Libraries were prepared by immunoSEQ multiplex PCR; TCRdb keeps only in-frame clonotypes and omits some of them. The sample contains about 63,000 clones, about 80% of which appear only once. The source of this sequence is a human donor who received a COVID-19 vaccine. J is TRBJ2-5 and V is TRBV29-1; 8 nucleotides match TRBD2. The material sequenced was CD4+ T cells from PBMCs cultured with HCoV-OC43 spike peptides, taken before COVID-19 vaccination. The subset is: HCoV-OC43 spike overlapping peptide pool stimulation. The CDR3 nucleotides are TGCAGCGTAGCGTACGGGGGGGCCGGGGAGACCCAGTACTTC. This gives the protein CSVAYGGAGETQYF.